A selection of T cell receptor beta chains follows, all from one sample in a study of T-cell reconstitution after alpha-beta-depleted transplantation in children. TCRdb fed the PCR reads into MiXCR, producing one record per CDR3 protein. This sample has around 130,000 distinct CDR3 sequences, with roughly 9.7% found just once. This specimen was PBMCs, mostly from graft donor cells, taken 180 days after TCRalphabeta/CD19-depleted stem cell transplant. The receptors were sampled from a girl under two years old who had a stem cell transplant for combined immunodeficiency, so the T cells may come from the graft donor. CDR3s include the opening cysteine and the closing phenylalanine or tryptophan. Fields, in order: V gene, J gene, CDR3 protein.

TRBV20-1	TRBJ2-4	CSAREWDNLLYGAKNIQYF
TRBV6-4	TRBJ2-1	CASSDASCQGADNEQFF
TRBV12-3/TRBV12-4	TRBJ1-4	CASSLSGFIEKLFF
TRBV7-8	TRBJ1-5	CASSLDLTAQPQHF
TRBV7-6	TRBJ2-1	CASSYGLAKGYNEQFF
TRBV7-2	TRBJ1-3	CASSRDITRNTIYF
TRBV20-1	TRBJ2-5	CSANRRARYQETQYF
TRBV29-1	TRBJ1-3	CSVEESQNTIYF
TRBV24-1	TRBJ2-7	CATSGAGRIYEQYF
TRBV29-1	TRBJ2-7	CSVEGIWDSPHWNEQYF
TRBV12-3/TRBV12-4	TRBJ2-7	CASSRRGHSYEQYF
TRBV15	TRBJ2-1	CATSRDRVNEQFF
TRBV6-1	TRBJ1-3	CASRPALDRGHTIYF
TRBV7-3	TRBJ2-4	CASSLTREDIQYF
TRBV20-1	TRBJ2-7	CSAILAGGLDEQYF
TRBV5-5	TRBJ2-2	CASSFVVPGELFF
TRBV19	TRBJ2-2	CASSTLQDTGELFF
TRBV24-1	TRBJ2-1	CATSVPGLKNEQFF
TRBV20-1	TRBJ2-7	CSAPRSYEQYF
TRBV28	TRBJ2-1	CASSSHSGSYNEQFF
TRBV7-7	TRBJ2-2	CSSSPRVWSPGELFF
TRBV5-1	TRBJ2-2	CASSKLEGGELFF
TRBV4-3	TRBJ2-1	CASSQGTGTRPTNEQFF
TRBV6-1	TRBJ1-2	CASSRWTGEYGYTF
TRBV20-1	TRBJ2-5	CSANIWPQETQYF
TRBV20-1	TRBJ2-7	CSARGDRDYEQYF
TRBV12-5	TRBJ2-1	CASGFHPGTSYNEQFF
TRBV20-1	TRBJ2-5	CSARDQGQGALRETQYF
TRBV5-1	TRBJ2-1	CASSETMGGLSYNEQFF
TRBV20-1	TRBJ2-1	CSARDPTAPNEQFF
TRBV7-2	TRBJ1-4	CASSFGFGGRNEKLFF
TRBV5-1	TRBJ1-4	CASSLDAGTGRTKLFF
TRBV18	TRBJ1-1	CASSPLGTGFLTEAFF
TRBV20-1	TRBJ1-1	CSARALIRHSNTEAFF
TRBV5-1	TRBJ2-7	CASSLDGISYEQYF
TRBV6-1	TRBJ1-6	CASSRGPFNSPLHF
TRBV3-1	TRBJ2-7	CASRNRREDSYEQYF